The source of this T cell receptor (beta chain) is a study of prognosis after radiotherapy for stage I lung cancer. Study background: Patients with newly diagnosed primary stage I lung tumors numbered over 13, with a few others having oligometastatic NSCLC after surgical resection of the primary tumor. The study gave no patient concurrent therapy with stereotactic body radiotherapy. Overall study results and limits: Some patients went on to develop distant metastases. Their Shannon entropy after stereotactic body radiation therapy was lower, and its change from baseline was also lower.

This clonotype was counted many times. The antigen remains undetermined. Two-round multiplex PCR amplified TCR beta CDR3 from genomic DNA. Primers (each specific to one TRBV or TRBJ gene) were used in first-round PCR. Via MiXCR, TCRdb re-called the multiplex PCR reads, giving one row per CDR3 protein. The sample has some 60,000 distinct CDR3 sequences, more than 20% seen once. This CDR3 has 16 amino acids. Germline V gene lookup returns CDR1 SGHNT and CDR2 YENEEA. The V and J ends lost 1 base and 0 bases respectively, with 9 bases between them. The sequencing here drew on PBMCs, taken before or after stereotactic body radiation therapy (not recorded which). This sequence was found in a donor at least 50 years old with non-small cell lung cancer. V gene TRBV11-3 combines with J gene TRBJ2-2, with unresolved D. Written as DNA, the CDR3 is TGTGCCAGCAGCTTAGGGGTCAGTACGAACACCGGGGAGCTGTTTTTT. Translating gives CASSLGVSTNTGELFF.